This T cell receptor beta chain is drawn from a study of T cell repertoires in cytomegalovirus infection. Study summary: The study used recently identified HLA-C-restricted and well-studied HLA-B-restricted CMV epitopes. An indication of both CMV infection and matching HLA type came from public TCR beta signatures. Study conclusions and caveats: Accumulated public TCR beta family frequency recognized individuals carrying CMV together with the relevant HLA. HLA-C-restricted CMV-specific TCR beta clonotypes prevailed in the ex vivo response.

One entry per CDR3 protein results from TCRdb running MiXCR on the reads. This sample has approximately 310,000 distinct CDR3 sequences; 20% to 30% occur once, and the top ten carry roughly 13%. As to this clonotype: As yet, its antigen is unknown.

Germline V lookup: CDR1 DFQATT, CDR2 SNEGSKA (reference sequence). Trimming removed 2 bases from V and 3 bases from J; junction bases left unmatched: 10. This CDR3 is 15 amino acids long. V gene TRBV20-1 combines with J gene TRBJ2-7; TRBD2 matches at 7 bases. The specimen was cultured PBMCs, collected from culture after CMV antigen stimulation. This TCR was sampled from a human donor in good health (CMV status not recorded). Some clones in this sample may be carry-over from other donors' samples. DNA for the CDR3: TGCAGTGCTAGATCACGGACTAGAGGCAACTACGAGCAGTACGTC. Protein sequence: CSARSRTRGNYEQYV.